One T cell receptor (beta chain) is described in this entry. No antigen is known for it. The sample holds no much larger clone one base away, and base qualities are not on file. The donors were a few dozen Caucasian individuals from Russia, aged about 6 to 100 years, who were systemically healthy. Around 9.8 milliliters of peripheral blood were collected from each donor into EDTA-treated Vacutainer tubes. Ficoll-Paque density-gradient centrifugation was used to isolate PBMCs, with at least 6 million per sample. Trizol reagent was used to extract total RNA from PBMCs, with at least 5 micrograms per sample. Naive CD45RAhigh/CD27high T cell percentages were measured by flow cytometry on a PBMC aliquot from every donor. Its CDR3 holds 12 amino acids, cysteine through phenylalanine. Of the read, only the CDR3 DNA is kept; its 36 bases are in frame from base 1. The germline V gene specifies SGHRS as CDR1 and YFSETQ as CDR2. V drops 4 bases and J drops 8 bases, leaving 12 bases in between.

The data derive from a study of blood T cells in healthy people across ages (dated by TCRdb to between 2014 and 2016). Turning to the overall study: In model experiments, template switching captured roughly one uniquely barcoded TCR beta cDNA molecule for every two T cells. Age-related changes in TCR beta repertoire diversity were measured in the study by deep sequencing normalized with unique cDNA molecular identifiers. The donors were divided into four age groups: young (average around 15 years), middle-aged (roughly 42), aged (about 62) and long-lived (around 80). Using the same blood draw, the study looked at two additional independent replicas of 1 million unique cDNA reads for two donors, one aged 18 to 30 and the other aged 80 or older. To avoid experimental bias, donors of different ages were randomly spread across the sequencing lanes. The full study reports these points: Because donor CMV infection status was unknown, age-related changes in expanded clonotypes were potentially confounded. Observed TCR beta diversity per million T cells fell roughly linearly with age, and a significant reduction was already apparent by age roughly 40. Compared with the aged group, the long-lived group had more naive CD4+ T cells, fewer expanded clones and increased TCR diversity, suggesting age selection. Estimates of total diversity from one million sequenced T cells were regarded as lower bounds and underestimates. Since profiling was done on bulk unsorted PBMCs, naive and antigen-experienced compartments could not be conclusively compared. A strong correlation was found between observed TCR beta diversity and the percentage of naive T cells measured by flow cytometry.

The method behind the library was 5' RACE. For sequencing, an Illumina HiSeq 2500 was employed. A second PCR of about 7 to 12 cycles was run with a J-beta primer mix and a sample-barcoded 5' primer. A unique molecular identifier was introduced onto each TCR beta cDNA molecule by a template-switch 5' adaptor carrying 12 random nucleotides. Each sample yielded at least 3 million CDR3-containing paired-end reads. First-strand cDNA synthesis was performed from all RNA using the Mint cDNA synthesis kit, with priming by a TRBC-specific oligonucleotide. After uracil-DNA glycosylase treatment, a first 18-cycle PCR used universal primers M1SS and BC2_uni_R on all cDNA. The study's own analysis went as follows. For normalization, 1 million high-quality reads were randomly selected from each sample, with every read carrying a distinct molecular identifier. Reads with shared molecular identifiers were discarded instead of being binned into consensus sequences. MiTCR, run with a Q25 quality threshold and the strictest error-elimination algorithm, handled CDR3 identification, clonotype clustering and error correction. A nonparametric unseen species model with Euler transformation was used to estimate lower-bound total TCR beta diversity. TCRdb's own reprocessing of the public reads used fastp at Q25 and MiXCR and kept productive beta chains. Each CDR3 protein appears once, grouped with its most common genes and DNA. V and J calls and clone size were set by TCRdb, not the authors. For this sample the table gives about 1.1 million distinct CDR3 sequences, of which 35% to 40% were detected only once. The top ten clones comprise about an eighth of the sample.

The origin of this receptor is a man between 18 and 35 years old in good health. The chain couples TRBV5-1 to TRBJ1-2; confidence is insufficient to name the D gene. Material for sequencing was blood. The sequence in DNA is TGCGCCAGCAGCCAGCGGACGGGAGGCTACACCTTC. This codes for CASSQRTGGYTF.